This T cell receptor (beta chain) was recorded in a study of control samples from healthy donors and cancer patients. V lost 6 bases and J 4 bases, leaving 19 bases between the germline ends. This CDR3 has 15 residues. From germline, CDR1 is MDHEN and CDR2 SYDVKM. Measured with immunoSEQ multiplex PCR; TCRdb has only the in-frame clones, and not every one. Found here are over 150,000 clones, 90% to 95% of them singletons; the top ten hold around 6.2%. The chain joins TRBV28 to TRBJ2-7; no definite D call. The sample comprised blood. This clonotype was obtained from a middle-aged man in good health. DNA for the CDR3: TGTGCCAGCAGGCTCCCGGGCCCTGGGGTGTACGAGCAGTACTTC. It encodes CASRLPGPGVYEQYF.